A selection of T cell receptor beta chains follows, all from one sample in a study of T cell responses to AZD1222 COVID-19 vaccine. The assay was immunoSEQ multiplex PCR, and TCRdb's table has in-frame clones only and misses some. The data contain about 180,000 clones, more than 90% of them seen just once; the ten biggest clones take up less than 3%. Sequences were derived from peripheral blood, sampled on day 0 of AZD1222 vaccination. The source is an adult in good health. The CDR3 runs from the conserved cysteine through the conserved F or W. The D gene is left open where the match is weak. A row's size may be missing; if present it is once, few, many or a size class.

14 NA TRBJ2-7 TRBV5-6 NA TGTGCCAGCAGCTTGTACCTGAGCTCCTACGAGCAGTACTTC CASSLYLSSYEQYF
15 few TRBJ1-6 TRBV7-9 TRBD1 TGTGCCAGCAGCTTAGATAGTCAGGGGGGCTCACCCCTCCACTTT CASSLDSQGGSPLHF
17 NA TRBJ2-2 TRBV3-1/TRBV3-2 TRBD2 TGTGCCAGCAGCCAAGTGGGAGCGGGAGTTCGGACCGGGGAGCTGTTTTTT CASSQVGAGVRTGELFF
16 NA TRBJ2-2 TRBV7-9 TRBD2 TGTGCCAGCAGCAAGACTAGCGGGAGGGCAGGCGGGGAGCTGTTTTTT CASSKTSGRAGGELFF
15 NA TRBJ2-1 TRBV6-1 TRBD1 TGTGCCAGCAGTGAAAGACAGGGGGCACGAAATGAGCAGTTCTTC CASSERQGARNEQFF
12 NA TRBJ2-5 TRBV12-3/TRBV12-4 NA TGTGCCAGCAGTTTCCTTCAAGAGACCCAGTACTTC CASSFLQETQYF
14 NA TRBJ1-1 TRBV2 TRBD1 TGTGCCAGCAGTGGCAGGGGGCTTCACACTGAAGCTTTCTTT CASSGRGLHTEAFF
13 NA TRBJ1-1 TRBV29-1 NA TGCAGCGTTGCTGTAGGCCTGAACACTGAAGCTTTCTTT CSVAVGLNTEAFF
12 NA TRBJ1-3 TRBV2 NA TGTGCCAGCATCGGCTCTGGAAACACCATATATTTT CASIGSGNTIYF
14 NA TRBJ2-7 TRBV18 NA TGTGCCAGCTCACTCCGGGACGACTCCTACGAGCAGTACTTC CASSLRDDSYEQYF
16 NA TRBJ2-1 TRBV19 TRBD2 TGTGCCAGTAGATCGGTTACTAGCGGGAGAAGGGATGAGCAGTTCTTC CASRSVTSGRRDEQFF
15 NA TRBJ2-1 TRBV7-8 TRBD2 TGTGCCAGCAGCCCCAGCGGGAATCCCTACAATGAGCAGTTCTTC CASSPSGNPYNEQFF
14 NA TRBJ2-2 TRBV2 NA TGTGCCAGCACACCGACAGGCGAAGTTGGGGAGCTGTTTTTT CASTPTGEVGELFF
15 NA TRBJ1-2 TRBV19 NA TGTGCCAGTAGTACCAGAAACAGAGCTAACTATGGCTACACCTTC CASSTRNRANYGYTF
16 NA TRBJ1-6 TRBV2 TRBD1 TGTGCCAGCAGTCCTGCACTGACAGGGGCTAATTCACCCCTCCACTTT CASSPALTGANSPLHF
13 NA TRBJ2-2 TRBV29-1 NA TGCAGCGTTGATTGGGCTCTCACCGGGGAGCTGTTTTTT CSVDWALTGELFF
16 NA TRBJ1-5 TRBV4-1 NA TGCGCCAGCAGCGCGAGGGGAGAGGGGCGGAATCAGCCCCAGCATTTT CASSARGEGRNQPQHF
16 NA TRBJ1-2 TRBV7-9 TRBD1 TGTGCCAGCAGTTTCTTCCTTACAGGGGACAACTATGGCTACACCTTC CASSFFLTGDNYGYTF
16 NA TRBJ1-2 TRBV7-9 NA TGTGCCAGCAGCTTAGGGCGCGCAAGGACTCTCTATGGCTACACCTTC CASSLGRARTLYGYTF
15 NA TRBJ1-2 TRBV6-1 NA TGTGCCAGCAGTGAACCTTCCGGGGGGTTTGGCGGCTACACCTTC CASSEPSGGFGGYTF